These 12 T cell receptor beta chains share one sample of origin, sequenced in a study of shared clonotypes between healthy human individuals. Only in-frame clones appear in the TCRdb table, and some are missing; sequencing was by immunoSEQ multiplex PCR. This sample has more than 2,000,000 clones, with roughly 92% found just once. The sequenced material came from naive CD4+ T cells sorted from blood. Subset noted: CD45RA+ positively selected. The source of these receptors is a man aged 18 to 30 in good health.

The chain combines TRBV4-1 with TRBJ2-7; D call uncertain. The CDR3 runs 14 residues. The V end lost 1 base, the J end lost 4 bases, and 11 bases lay between the germline ends. Germline V gene data show CDR1 as MGHRA and CDR2 as YSYEKL. This chain's CDR3 is CASSQGAVRYEQYF. CDR3 nucleotides: TGCGCCAGCAGCCAAGGGGCGGTGCGGTACGAGCAGTACTTC.

The chain couples TRBV9 to TRBJ1-2, with D tentatively TRBD1 (5 bases). The V end lost 0 bases, the J end lost 3 bases, and 12 bases lay between the germline ends. The CDR3 is 15 residues long. In germline, CDR1 is SGDLS, CDR2 YYNGEE. The CDR3 region is CASSVAQGRDYGYTF. The CDR3 DNA is TGTGCCAGCAGCGTAGCGCAGGGACGAGACTATGGCTACACCTTC.

DNA of the CDR3: TGCGCCAGCAGCGCAGGGACCGAGCAGTACTTC. It codes for CASSAGTEQYF. The V call is TRBV5-1, the J call TRBJ2-7, with D perhaps being TRBD1 or TRBD2 (5 bases each). CDR1 and CDR2 (germline): SGHRS, YFSETQ. The germline V and J ends were trimmed by 4 bases and 6 bases, with 8 bases remaining between them. This CDR3 has 11 residues. Supplemented by reference TRBV5-1 and TRBJ2-7, the full variable domain reads KAGVTQTPRYLIKTRGQQVTLSCSPISGHRSVSWYQQTPGQGLQFLFEYFSETQRNKGNFPGRFSGRQFSNSRSEMNVSTLELGDSALYLCASSAGTEQYFGPGTRLTVT.

The V and J genes are TRBV5-4 and TRBJ2-3; D is ambiguous. The germline V gene has CDR1 SGHNT and CDR2 YYREEE (reference sequence). CDR3 length: 13 amino acids. V lost 0 bases to trimming and J lost 4 bases, with 6 bases between them. The DNA for the CDR3 is TGTGCCAGCAGCTTGGTAGGATCAGATACGCAGTATTTT. Protein product: CASSLVGSDTQYF.

This clone was found once. The genes are TRBV4-2 and TRBJ2-2; no reliable D call. The CDR3 totals 13 residues. V was trimmed by 0 bases and J by 3 bases, leaving 2 bases between them. CDR1 and CDR2 (germline): LGHNA, YNFKEQ. The CDR3 is CASSQDYTGELFF. The CDR3 region has the DNA TGTGCCAGCAGCCAAGATTACACCGGGGAGCTGTTTTTT.

A single count supports this clone. This rearrangement joins TRBV7-9 to TRBJ2-1, with D perhaps matching TRBD2 (5 bases). The CDR3 has 15 residues. Germline CDR1 is SEHNR and CDR2 is FQNEAQ (reference sequence). Deletions cut 5 bases from V and 2 bases from J, with 13 bases between. The CDR3 loop reads CASSVGLAAYNEQFF. The DNA for the CDR3 is TGTGCCAGCAGCGTCGGACTCGCCGCCTACAATGAGCAGTTCTTC. Full variable domain (rest looked up from reference TRBV7-9 and TRBJ2-1): DTGVSQNPRHKITKRGQNVTFRCDPISEHNRLYWYRQTLGQGPEFLTYFQNEAQLEKSRLLSDRFSAERPKGSFSTLEIQRTEQGDSAMYLCASSVGLAAYNEQFFGPGTRLTVL.

CDR3 sequence: CASSPGQGGAEAFF. The DNA for the CDR3 is TGTGCCAGCAGCCCCGGACAGGGAGGGGCTGAAGCTTTCTTT. This chain links TRBV7-2 with TRBJ1-1; 8 nucleotides agree with TRBD1. The J segment lost 6 bases and the V segment lost 5 bases, leaving 8 bases of the junction unmatched. Germline loops: CDR1 SGHTA, CDR2 FQGNSA. The CDR3 runs 14 residues.

V gene TRBV7-2 combines with J gene TRBJ2-2, with 9 bases lining up with TRBD2. CDR1 is SGHTA, CDR2 FQGNSA, per germline. The CDR3 is made up of 15 amino acids. Unmatched junction bases numbered 3, after V lost 6 bases and J lost 1 base. The CDR3 reads CASRNSGGNTGELFF. CDR3 nucleotide sequence: TGTGCCAGCAGAAATAGCGGGGGGAACACCGGGGAGCTGTTTTTT. Complete variable domain (other parts from reference TRBV7-2 and TRBJ2-2): GAGVSQSPSNKVTEKGKDVELRCDPISGHTALYWYRQSLGQGLEFLIYFQGNSAPDKSGLPSDRFSAERTGGSVSTLTIQRTQQEDSAVYLCASRNSGGNTGELFFGEGSRLTVL.

The chain couples TRBV21-1 to TRBJ2-7. TRBV21-1 is annotated as a pseudogene. The CDR3 sequence is 16 residues long. This CDR3 is CASSKAGKELSYEQYF. The CDR3 DNA reads as TGTGCCAGCAGCAAAGCTGGGAAAGAGCTCTCCTACGAGCAGTACTTC.

This chain uses TRBV6-1 with TRBJ1-2; the D is unclear. Germline assignment: CDR1 MNHNS and CDR2 SASEGT. The length of the CDR3 is 15 residues. Trimming stripped 6 bases from V and 0 bases from J, with 14 bases between. The CDR3 here is CASRLAGNSNYGYTF. CDR3 sequence (DNA): TGTGCCAGCAGGTTGGCGGGGAATTCTAACTATGGCTACACCTTC.

This rearrangement joins TRBV19 to TRBJ2-5, with no clear D. Deletions cut 3 bases from V and 3 bases from J, with 17 bases between. Germline CDR1 and CDR2: LNHDA and SQIVND (reference sequence). This CDR3 has 16 residues. The CDR3 here is CASSIGSATYKETQYF. The CDR3 coding sequence is TGTGCCAGTAGTATTGGTTCAGCGACTTACAAAGAGACCCAGTACTTC.

This chain uses TRBV10-3 with TRBJ1-1; weak D call: TRBD1 (6 bases). Germline V gene lookup returns CDR1 ENHRY and CDR2 SYGVKD. V was pared by 9 bases and J by 10 bases, with 21 bases between. The CDR3 is 13 residues long. This CDR3 reads CAIRTGPAGVAFF. CDR3 in DNA: TGTGCCATACGAACAGGGCCCGCGGGGGTAGCTTTCTTT.